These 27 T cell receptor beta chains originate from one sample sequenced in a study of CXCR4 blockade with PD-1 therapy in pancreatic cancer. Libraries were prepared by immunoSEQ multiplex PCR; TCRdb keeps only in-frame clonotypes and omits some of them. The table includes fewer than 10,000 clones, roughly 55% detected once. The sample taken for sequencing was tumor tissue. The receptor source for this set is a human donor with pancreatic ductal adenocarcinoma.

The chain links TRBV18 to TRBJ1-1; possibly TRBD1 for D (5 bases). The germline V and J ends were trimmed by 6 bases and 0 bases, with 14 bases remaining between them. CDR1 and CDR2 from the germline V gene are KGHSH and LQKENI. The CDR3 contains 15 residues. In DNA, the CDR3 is TGTGCCAGCTCCCCGGGGCTGAACATGAACACTGAAGCTTTCTTT. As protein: CASSPGLNMNTEAFF.

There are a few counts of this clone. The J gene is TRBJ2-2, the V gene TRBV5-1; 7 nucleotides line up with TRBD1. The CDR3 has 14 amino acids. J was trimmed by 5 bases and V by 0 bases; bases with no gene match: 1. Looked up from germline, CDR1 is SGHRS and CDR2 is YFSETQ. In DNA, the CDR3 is TGCGCCAGCAGCTTGGGACAGGGAACCGGGGAGCTGTTTTTT. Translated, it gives CASSLGQGTGELFF.

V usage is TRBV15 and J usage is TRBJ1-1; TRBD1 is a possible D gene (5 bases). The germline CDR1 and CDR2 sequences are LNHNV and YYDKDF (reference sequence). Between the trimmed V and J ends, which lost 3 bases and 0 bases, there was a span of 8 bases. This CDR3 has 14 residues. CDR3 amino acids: CATSSRGMNTEAFF. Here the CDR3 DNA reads TGTGCCACCAGCAGCCGGGGGATGAACACTGAAGCTTTCTTT.

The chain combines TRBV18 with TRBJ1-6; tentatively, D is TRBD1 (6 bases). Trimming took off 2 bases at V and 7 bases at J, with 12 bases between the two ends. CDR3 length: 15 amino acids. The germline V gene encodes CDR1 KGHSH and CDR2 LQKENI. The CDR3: CASSPSPGDNSPLHF. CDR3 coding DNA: TGTGCCAGCTCACCAAGCCCAGGGGACAATTCACCCCTCCACTTT.

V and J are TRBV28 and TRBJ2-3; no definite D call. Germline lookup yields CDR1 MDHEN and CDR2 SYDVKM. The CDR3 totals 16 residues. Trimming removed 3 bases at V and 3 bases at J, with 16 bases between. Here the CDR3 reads CASSLYILRTTDTQYF. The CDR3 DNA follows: TGTGCCAGCAGTTTGTATATACTCCGAACAACAGATACGCAGTATTTT. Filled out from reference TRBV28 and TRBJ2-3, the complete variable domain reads DVKVTQSSRYLVKRTGEKVFLECVQDMDHENMFWYRQDPGLGLRLIYFSYDVKMKEKGDIPEGYSVSREKKERFSLILESASTNQTSMYLCASSLYILRTTDTQYFGPGTRLTVL.

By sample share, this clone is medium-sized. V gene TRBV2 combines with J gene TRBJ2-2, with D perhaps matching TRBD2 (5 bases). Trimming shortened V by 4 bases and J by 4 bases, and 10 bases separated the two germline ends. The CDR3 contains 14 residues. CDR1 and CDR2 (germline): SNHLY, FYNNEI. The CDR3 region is CASSGPGSTGELFF. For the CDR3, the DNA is TGTGCCAGCAGTGGGCCGGGGTCCACCGGGGAGCTGTTTTTT.

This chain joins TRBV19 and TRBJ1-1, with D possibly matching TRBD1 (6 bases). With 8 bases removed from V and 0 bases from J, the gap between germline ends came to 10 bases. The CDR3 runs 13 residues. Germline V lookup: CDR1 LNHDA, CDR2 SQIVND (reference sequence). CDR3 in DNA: TGTGCCAGTCGGGGGCAGGTGAACACTGAAGCTTTCTTT. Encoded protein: CASRGQVNTEAFF.

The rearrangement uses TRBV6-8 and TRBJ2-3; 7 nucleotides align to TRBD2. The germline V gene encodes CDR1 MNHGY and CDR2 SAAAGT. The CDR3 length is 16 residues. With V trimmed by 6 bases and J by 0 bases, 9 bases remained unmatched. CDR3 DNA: TGTGCCAGCAGCCCCGGTGGCGGGGGTAGCACAGATACGCAGTATTTT. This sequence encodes CASSPGGGGSTDTQYF.

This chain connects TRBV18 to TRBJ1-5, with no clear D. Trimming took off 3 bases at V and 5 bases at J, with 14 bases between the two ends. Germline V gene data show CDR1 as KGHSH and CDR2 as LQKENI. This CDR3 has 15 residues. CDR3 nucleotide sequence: TGTGCCAGCTCACCCATCGCATCCTTTGATCAGCCCCAGCATTTT. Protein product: CASSPIASFDQPQHF.

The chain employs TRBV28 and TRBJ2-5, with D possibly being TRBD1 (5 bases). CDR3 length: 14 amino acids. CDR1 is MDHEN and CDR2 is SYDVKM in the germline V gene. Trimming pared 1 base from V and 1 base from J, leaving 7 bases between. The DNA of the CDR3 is TGTGCCAGCAGTTTATTTGGGGCCCAAGAGACCCAGTACTTC. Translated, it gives CASSLFGAQETQYF.

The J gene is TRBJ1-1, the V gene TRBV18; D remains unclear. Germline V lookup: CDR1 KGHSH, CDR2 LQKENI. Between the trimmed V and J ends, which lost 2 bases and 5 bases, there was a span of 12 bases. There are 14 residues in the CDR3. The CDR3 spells CASSPAPGRTEAFF. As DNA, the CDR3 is TGTGCCAGCTCACCAGCCCCGGGCAGGACTGAAGCTTTCTTT.

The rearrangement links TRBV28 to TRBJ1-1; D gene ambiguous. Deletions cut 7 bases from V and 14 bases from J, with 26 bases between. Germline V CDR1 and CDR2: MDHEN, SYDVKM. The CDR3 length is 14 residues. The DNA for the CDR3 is TGTGCCAGCACCACCCGAAGGGCTCCTGCTGACTCCTTCTTT. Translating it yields CASTTRRAPADSFF. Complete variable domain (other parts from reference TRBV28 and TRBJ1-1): DVKVTQSSRYLVKRTGEKVFLECVQDMDHENMFWYRQDPGLGLRLIYFSYDVKMKEKGDIPEGYSVSREKKERFSLILESASTNQTSMYLCASTTRRAPADSFFGQGTRLTVV.

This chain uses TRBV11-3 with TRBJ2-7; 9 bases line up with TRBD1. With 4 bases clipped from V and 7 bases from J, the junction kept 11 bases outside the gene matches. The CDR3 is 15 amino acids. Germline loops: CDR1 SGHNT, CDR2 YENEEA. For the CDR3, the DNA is TGTGCCAGCAGCTATTCCACCGGGACAGGGAAGGAGCAGTACTTC. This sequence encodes CASSYSTGTGKEQYF.

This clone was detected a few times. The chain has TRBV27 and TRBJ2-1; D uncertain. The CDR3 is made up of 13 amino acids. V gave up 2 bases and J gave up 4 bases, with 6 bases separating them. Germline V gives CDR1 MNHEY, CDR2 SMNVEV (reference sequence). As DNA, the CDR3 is TGTGCCAGCAGTTTAGGGTATTACAATGAGCAGTTCTTC. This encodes CASSLGYYNEQFF.

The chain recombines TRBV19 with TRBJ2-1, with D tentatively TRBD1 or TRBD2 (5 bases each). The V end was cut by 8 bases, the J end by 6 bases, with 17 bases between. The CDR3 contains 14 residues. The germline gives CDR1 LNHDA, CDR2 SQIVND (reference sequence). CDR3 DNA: TGTGCCAGTGGGGGTGGGGTCGGGGTCAATGAGCAGTTCTTC. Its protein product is CASGGGVGVNEQFF.

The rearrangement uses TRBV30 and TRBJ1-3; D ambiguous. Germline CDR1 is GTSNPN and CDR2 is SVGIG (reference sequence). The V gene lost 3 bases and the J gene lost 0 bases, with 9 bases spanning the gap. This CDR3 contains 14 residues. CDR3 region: CAWRTDNSGNTIYF. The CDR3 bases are TGTGCCTGGAGAACCGACAACTCTGGAAACACCATATATTTT.

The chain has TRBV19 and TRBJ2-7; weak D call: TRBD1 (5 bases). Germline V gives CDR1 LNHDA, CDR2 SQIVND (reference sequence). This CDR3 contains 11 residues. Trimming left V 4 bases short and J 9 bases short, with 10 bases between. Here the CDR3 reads CASSTGMGQYF. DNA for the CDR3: TGTGCCAGTAGTACAGGGATGGGGCAGTACTTC.

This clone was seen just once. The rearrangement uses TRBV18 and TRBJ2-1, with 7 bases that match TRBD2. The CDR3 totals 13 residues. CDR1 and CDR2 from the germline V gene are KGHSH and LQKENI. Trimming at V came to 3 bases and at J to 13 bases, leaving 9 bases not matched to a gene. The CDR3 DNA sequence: TGTGCCAGCTCACCCGGAGCGGGGATGTTTCAGTTCTTC. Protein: CASSPGAGMFQFF.

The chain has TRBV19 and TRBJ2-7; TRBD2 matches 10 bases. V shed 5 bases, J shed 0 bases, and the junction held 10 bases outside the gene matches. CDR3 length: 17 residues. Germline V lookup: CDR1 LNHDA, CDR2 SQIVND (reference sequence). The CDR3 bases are TGTGCCAGTAGTCCTCTCCTAGCGGGGGCCGGCTCCTACGAGCAGTACTTC. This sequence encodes CASSPLLAGAGSYEQYF.

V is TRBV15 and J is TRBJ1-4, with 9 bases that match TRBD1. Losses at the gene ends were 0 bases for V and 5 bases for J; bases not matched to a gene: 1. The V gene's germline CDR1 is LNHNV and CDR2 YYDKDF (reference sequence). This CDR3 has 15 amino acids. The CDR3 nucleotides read TGTGCCACCAGCAGAGATGGACAGGGGAATGAAAAACTGTTTTTT. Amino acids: CATSRDGQGNEKLFF.

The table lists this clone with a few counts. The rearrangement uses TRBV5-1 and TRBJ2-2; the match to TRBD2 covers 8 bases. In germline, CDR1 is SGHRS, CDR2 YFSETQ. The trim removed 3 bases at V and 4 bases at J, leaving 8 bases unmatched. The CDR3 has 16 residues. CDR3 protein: CASSWGAGELTGELFF. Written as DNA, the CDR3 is TGCGCCAGCAGCTGGGGAGCGGGGGAGCTCACCGGGGAGCTGTTTTTT.

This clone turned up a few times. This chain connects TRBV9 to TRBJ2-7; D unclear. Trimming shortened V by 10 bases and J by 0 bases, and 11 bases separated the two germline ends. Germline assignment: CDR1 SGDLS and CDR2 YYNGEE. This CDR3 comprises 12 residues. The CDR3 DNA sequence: TGTGCCTCGGGTCCGAGCTCCTACGAGCAGTACTTC. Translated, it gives CASGPSSYEQYF.

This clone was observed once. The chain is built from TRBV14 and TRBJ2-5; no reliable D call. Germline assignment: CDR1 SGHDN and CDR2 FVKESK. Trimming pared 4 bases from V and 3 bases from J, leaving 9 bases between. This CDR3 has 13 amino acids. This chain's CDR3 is CASSLYRKETQYF. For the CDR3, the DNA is TGTGCCAGCAGCCTCTACCGTAAAGAGACCCAGTACTTC.

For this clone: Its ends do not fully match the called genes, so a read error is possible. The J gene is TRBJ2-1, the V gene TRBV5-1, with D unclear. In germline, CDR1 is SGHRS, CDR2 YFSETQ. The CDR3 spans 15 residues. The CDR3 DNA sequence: TGCGCCAACAGCTTGCGCGCAGGTACCTACAATGAGCAGTTCTTC. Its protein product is CANSLRAGTYNEQFF.

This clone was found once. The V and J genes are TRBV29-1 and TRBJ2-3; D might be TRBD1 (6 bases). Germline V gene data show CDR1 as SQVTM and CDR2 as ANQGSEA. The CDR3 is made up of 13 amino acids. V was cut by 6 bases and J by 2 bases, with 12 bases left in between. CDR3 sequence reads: CSVGQGTTDTQYF. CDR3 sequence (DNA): TGCAGCGTGGGGCAGGGGACCACAGATACGCAGTATTTT.

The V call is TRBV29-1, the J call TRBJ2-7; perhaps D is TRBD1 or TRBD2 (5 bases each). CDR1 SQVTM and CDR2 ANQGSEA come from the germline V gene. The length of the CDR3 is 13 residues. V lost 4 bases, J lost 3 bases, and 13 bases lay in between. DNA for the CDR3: TGCAGCGTTGGTCGGGGACGGTACTACGAGCAGTACTTC. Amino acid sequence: CSVGRGRYYEQYF.

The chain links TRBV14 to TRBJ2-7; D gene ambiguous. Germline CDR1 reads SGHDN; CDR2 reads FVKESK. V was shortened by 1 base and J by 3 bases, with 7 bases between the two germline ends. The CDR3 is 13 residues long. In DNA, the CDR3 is TGTGCCAGCAGCCAAGGACGGCTCTACGAGCAGTACTTC. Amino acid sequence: CASSQGRLYEQYF.